Sequencing of this T cell receptor beta chain was carried out in a study of cytomegalovirus exposure and HLA in healthy donors (TCRdb year 2017). For the study in its entirety: In an earlier analysis of fewer than 750 of the donors, 276 Gb of sequence data and approximately 100 million unique TCR beta sequences from roughly 200 million T cells were reported. An early release that covered roughly 600 HLA-typed donors contained about 300 gigabases of sequencing data and roughly 84 million unique TCR sequences. The genetic ancestry cluster associated with self-reported Caucasian donors included about 84% of the roughly 360 genotyped donors. The study was designed to test whether signatures of past pathogen exposure could be identified by cataloging public T cell receptors. The study used immunosequencing to profile the T cell repertoires of several hundred subjects and linked those repertoires to cytomegalovirus serostatus. Along with the roughly 610-subject first cohort, a separate validation cohort of some 130 different subjects was used. To predict cytomegalovirus infection status, the study brought together high-throughput TCR immunosequencing, statistical association of individual TCRs with disease status, and machine learning. In a later analysis, previously published TCR beta repertoires from several hundred donors were re-analyzed and high-resolution HLA genotyping was added so that TCR occurrence patterns could be studied. Rather than drawing on any new phenotypic data, the later analysis identified candidate immune exposures from TCR beta sequences and the way those sequences occurred across donors. An earlier analysis of 587 of the donors used high-throughput TCR beta sequencing to judge whether each TCR beta V gene segment behaved as functional or pseudogenic. Donor age, sex, ethnicity and CMV serostatus were collected together with the repertoire data. A later genetic analysis used genome-wide SNP genotypes for about 55% of the 666 donors, treating that subset as a discovery cohort. Every discovery cohort repertoire had been produced on one sequencing platform. HLA typing covered class I and class II loci at four-digit resolution. Typing coverage differed by locus: A, B, C, DRB1 and DQB1 were typed in roughly 629-630 donors, DQA1 in 500 to 550, DPA1 in some 610, and DPB1 in just under 480. Roughly 5 DR-DQ haplotypes were handled as single units for association and clustering, since linkage in the cohort was strong. Among about 400 genotyped donors of the cohort, an average of roughly 230,000 unique TCR beta nucleotide sequences was sequenced per donor, of which about 20% were non-productive. What the research found in general, with its limitations: In a later analysis, some 17,000 TCR beta sequences were associated with specific HLA alleles at a false discovery rate of 0.05. In a later genetic analysis, a missense DCLRE1C variant was associated with V-gene and J-gene trimming of TCR beta chains, and the association was replicated in an independent cohort. A cluster of highly shared sequence variants was judged likely to represent a technical artifact of the sequencing pipeline. According to a later genetic analysis, donors in an Asian-associated ancestry cluster had fewer N-insertions in productive TCRs than the roughly 670-donor mean. A later analysis found that HLA-associated TCR beta chains were more clonally expanded and had lower generation probabilities than equally common non-associated chains. Most TCR sequences were observed very rarely across donors, whereas some public TCRs were present in many individuals. In a later analysis, the rate of TCR association differed among HLA loci, with DRB1 alleles having the most associated TCRs and HLA-C alleles having the fewest. When HLA alleles, especially DR and DQ, strongly co-occurred, TCR associations were difficult to assign to individual alleles. In vitro tests confirmed that a few of the cytomegalovirus-associated TCR beta chains recognize cytomegalovirus antigens. An earlier analysis of approximately 590 of the donors showed that most TCR beta V segments appeared in productive rearrangements either about 90% or about 30% of the time, which broadly matched IMGT annotations. Because some donors lacked HLA typing at each locus, the association tests relied only on the typed subset. A further reported finding was that TCR beta sequences accurately predicted the HLA-A and HLA-B alleles for most subjects in the first cohort. This cohort had only TCR beta chains sequenced, and the lack of alpha or paired-chain data limited which features could be detected. It was suggested by the authors that the approach could potentially be generalized to other disease states and immunological phenotypes. Some IMGT-functional V segments, including TRBV6-2 and TRBV6-3, could not be distinguished by the 87-base-pair reads and were therefore excluded. Sequencing depth was assumed to be roughly uniform across donors in the presence/absence analyses, though that assumption may not hold. Cytomegalovirus status was reported to be diagnosed by the classifier with high specificity and sensitivity in both the original and validation cohorts. Because counts were too low, seventeen rarely observed V segments, including chromosome 9 orphons, were excluded from the earlier analysis of several hundred of the donors. In a later analysis, several top co-occurrence clusters were reported to appear linked to parvovirus B19, influenza, CMV and Epstein-Barr virus. The study listed approximately 150 TCR beta chains as associated with cytomegalovirus. Correlated functional status among segregating V segments might reflect linkage disequilibrium, but an unknown experimental factor could not be ruled out. For the cohort, immune exposure information was limited to CMV serostatus. According to a later analysis, most CMV-associated TCR beta chains appeared to be HLA-restricted, and the HLA associations seemed to be driven largely by CMV exposure.

Details on this clone: What this receptor recognizes is not known. Base quality data are lacking; no much larger clone is found one base away.

The cohort was made up of roughly 670 healthy bone marrow donors. All cohort members were sampled while nominally healthy, although unrecorded immune exposures were likely present. The donor tested CMV seropositive and was one of the 289 seropositive cohort members. Each donor provided a peripheral blood sample, and peripheral blood mononuclear cells were used for TCR beta sequencing. Genomic DNA extraction from the blood cell samples was performed with the Qiagen DNeasy Blood Extraction Kit. Libraries were prepared through the immunoSEQ multiplex PCR assay. A mixture of 60 forward primers for TCR Vbeta segments and 13 reverse primers for TCR Jbeta segments was used in the multiplex PCR. The CDR3 region of rearranged TCR beta genes was amplified from genomic DNA with a multiplex PCR assay. Amplified TCR beta libraries were sequenced as 87-base-pair reads on the Illumina HiSeq System. The source study handled its data this way. A later analysis tallied 70 million to 100 million unique TCR beta chains across the 610 or so repertoires, and roughly 11 million of those chains were shared by two or more donors. To remove PCR and sequencing errors, raw reads were error-corrected and collapsed into unique sequences using a nearest-neighbor algorithm that merged closely related sequences. V, D and J gene segments were assigned by aligning CDR3 sequences to IMGT reference sequences. For a sequence to be retained, a match of at least six nucleotides was required to both a V gene segment and a J gene segment. A rearrangement was called productive if the CDR3 had no stop codons and remained in frame with V and J, and every other rearrangement was called non-productive. CDR3 was defined according to IMGT convention as the region running from the second conserved V-encoded cysteine to the conserved J-encoded phenylalanine. Sequences without an unambiguous match to a single V gene segment were excluded from the earlier analysis of about 630 of the donors. An earlier analysis of 587 of the donors called V segments functional above 56.7% productive rearrangements and segregating when the between-donor standard deviation exceeded 5%. To diagnose cytomegalovirus status from the catalog of TCR beta chain sequences, a statistical classification framework was built. In a later analysis, TCR nucleotide sequences were compared against IMGT/GENE-DB human TR gene sequences so that V and J genes could be assigned. Using the TCRdist pipeline, a later analysis assigned CDR3 sequences along with most-parsimonious VDJ recombination scenarios. In a later analysis, every TCR beta chain was defined by the combination of its CDR3 amino acid sequence and its V-gene family, and reads without a unique V-gene family were dropped. As a way to deal with suspected cross-contamination and a sequencing artifact, a later analysis dropped roughly 600 nucleotide sequences that were highly shared and had low generation probability. A later analysis calculated a clonal expansion index for each public chain from normalized within-repertoire ranks of inferred template counts. Generation probabilities in a later analysis came from a VDJ recombination model fitted to out-of-frame rearrangements, and those results were checked against IGoR. In a later analysis, TCR-TCR, TCR-HLA and TCR-CMV co-occurrence was scored with hypergeometric tests, and a repertoire-size bias correction was applied to TCR pairs. False discovery rates were estimated in a later analysis by permuting HLA or CMV assignments 20 times. In a later analysis, co-occurring TCRs were grouped using DBSCAN, and TCRdist sequence similarity was added for clustering within HLA-allele-positive subsets. Repertoires with fewer than 30,000 or more than 120,000 public chains, plus five repertoires with anomalous nucleotide sharing, were excluded from co-occurrence clustering. TCRdb limited this immuneACCESS table to in-frame rearrangements with V and J called. A share of clones is missing; checked studies link under half to unresolved V genes, and the rest is unexplained. V and J calls and clone size are given by that table; D and trimming were obtained from the DNA. The sample contains about 170,000 clones, 70% to 90% of them found a single time. The ten largest account for roughly 5% of the sample.

The germline V gene gives CDR1 as SNHLY and CDR2 as FYNNEI. Measured from the cysteine to the phenylalanine, the CDR3 is 13 residues long. Kept here is only the CDR3 DNA, which spans 39 bases and is read in frame from base 1. V is pared back by 6 bases and J by 11 bases, with 17 bases lying between the germline termini. This clonotype was obtained from a girl aged 10-17 years in good health and CMV-seropositive. The sample was PBMCs. The rearrangement combines TRBV2 with TRBJ1-5; possibly the D gene is TRBD1, per 5 matching bases. The DNA is TGTGCCAGCAGCGGGCGGGGGGGGAGGGCCCAGCATTTT. This yields the protein CASSGRGGRAQHF.